This passage covers 23 T cell receptor beta chains from one sample sequenced in a study of T cells in Graves' hyperthyroidism and ophthalmopathy. Using RNA transcripts as the source, TCR beta CDR3 regions were amplified. HTBI primers drove first-round RT-PCR of the TCR CDR3. In TCRdb, the multiplex PCR reads were re-called with MiXCR into one record per CDR3 protein. The sample gives roughly 570,000 distinct CDR3 sequences, 46% of which show up once; about 8.3% is in the top ten. Sequencing input: peripheral blood or thyroid tissue (not recorded which). The receptors shown here come from a woman aged 18 to 35 with Graves' hyperthyroidism.

The table lists this clonotype with many counts. The chain is built from TRBV7-6 and TRBJ1-5; no definite D call. Germline CDR1 is SGHVS and CDR2 is FNYEAQ. The V end was cut by 5 bases, the J end by 2 bases, with 10 bases between. The CDR3 extends over 14 amino acids. The CDR3 region is CASSKAGGNQPQHF. In DNA, the CDR3 is TGTGCCAGCAGCAAAGCGGGTGGCAATCAGCCCCAGCATTTT.

This clonotype occurred many times. The rearrangement uses TRBV29-1 and TRBJ2-5, with D tentatively TRBD1 or TRBD2 (5 bases each). From germline, CDR1 is SQVTM and CDR2 ANQGSEA. Trimming cost V 7 bases and J 5 bases, with 17 bases left between them. The CDR3 covers 13 residues. For the CDR3, the DNA is TGCAGCGCCGGGAAACAAGAGGGGGAGACCCAGTACTTC. Translated: CSAGKQEGETQYF. Complete variable domain (other parts from reference TRBV29-1 and TRBJ2-5): SAVISQKPSRDICQRGTSLTIQCQVDSQVTMMFWYRQQPGQSLTLIATANQGSEATYESGFVIDKFPISRPNLTFSTLTVSNMSPEDSSIYLCSAGKQEGETQYFGPGTRLLVL.

This clonotype was seen ten or more times. This chain connects TRBV12-3 or TRBV12-4 to TRBJ1-4, with D hard to call. The CDR3 sequence is 12 residues long. Trimming stripped 5 bases from V and 8 bases from J, with 9 bases between. DNA for the CDR3: TGTGCCAGCAGTCCAATGTTGGAAAAACTGTTTTTT. Amino acid sequence: CASSPMLEKLFF.

This sequence joins TRBV7-3 and TRBJ2-1, with D possibly TRBD2 on 7 matching bases. There are 15 residues in the CDR3. Germline V gives CDR1 SGHTA, CDR2 FQGTGA. The V end was cut by 5 bases, the J end by 10 bases, with 21 bases between. CDR3 region: CASSPRGGGTEEQFF. In nucleotides, the CDR3 is TGTGCCAGCAGCCCAAGAGGGGGAGGGACCGAAGAGCAGTTCTTC.

Concerning this clonotype itself: A much larger clone sits a single nucleotide away, making a read error possible. This rearrangement joins TRBV12-3 or TRBV12-4 to TRBJ2-7, with 9 bases lining up with TRBD2. V dropped 1 base and J dropped 5; count of bases not matched to a gene: 6. The CDR3 contains 15 residues. The DNA of the CDR3 is TGTGCCAGCAGTTTAGTGCTAGCGGGAACCCACGAGCAGTACTTC. It codes for CASSLVLAGTHEQYF.

The rearrangement joins TRBV6-6 to TRBJ1-3, with 9 bases aligning to TRBD1. V lost 0 bases, J lost 1 base, and 7 bases stayed unmatched. Germline V gene sequence: CDR1 MNHNY, CDR2 SVGAGI (reference sequence). The CDR3 has 18 residues. The CDR3 DNA reads as TGTGCCAGCAGTTACTCGAATAAAGGACAGGGGTCTGGAAACACCATATATTTT. Its protein product is CASSYSNKGQGSGNTIYF.

This clonotype was detected ten times or more. V usage is TRBV2 and J usage is TRBJ1-1; TRBD1 aligns across 9 bases. This CDR3 comprises 16 residues. The ends lost 5 bases at V and 8 bases at J; junction bases unmatched: 15. Germline values: CDR1 SNHLY, CDR2 FYNNEI. CDR3 in amino acids: CASSRSGTGFPPEAFF. Here the CDR3 DNA reads TGTGCCAGCAGTCGGTCCGGGACAGGGTTCCCTCCCGAAGCTTTCTTT.

In its sample, this clonotype was seen many times. V gene TRBV20-1 combines with J gene TRBJ2-5, with D possibly being TRBD1 (6 bases). Germline V gene sequence: CDR1 DFQATT, CDR2 SNEGSKA (reference sequence). V lost 5 bases and J 5 bases, leaving 15 bases between the germline ends. The CDR3 totals 13 residues. CDR3 coding DNA: TGCAGTGCTCGGTCACAGGGCCTGGAGACCCAGTACTTC. It encodes CSARSQGLETQYF.

This chain joins TRBV5-1 and TRBJ2-1; TRBD2 aligns across 8 bases. The CDR3 has 14 residues. Per the germline V gene, CDR1 is SGHRS and CDR2 is YFSETQ. The V segment lost 2 bases and the J segment 5 bases; nucleotides outside the gene matches: 3. This CDR3 reads CASSFSGDHNEQFF. Here the CDR3 DNA reads TGCGCCAGCAGCTTTAGCGGGGACCACAATGAGCAGTTCTTC.

This clonotype was counted at least ten times. The rearrangement uses TRBV12-5 and TRBJ2-5; 13 nucleotides agree with TRBD2. This CDR3 has 16 residues. From germline, CDR1 is LGHNT and CDR2 FRNRAP. J was trimmed by 3 bases and V by 2 bases; bases with no gene match: 3. The CDR3 sequence: CASGLPGTSGEETQYF. The CDR3, as DNA: TGTGCTAGTGGTTTGCCCGGGACTAGCGGGGAAGAGACCCAGTACTTC.

This chain connects TRBV7-2 to TRBJ1-1, with D perhaps matching TRBD1 (6 bases). V was clipped by 4 bases and J by 4 bases, with 19 bases between them. The CDR3 extends over 16 amino acids. Looked up from germline, CDR1 is SGHTA and CDR2 is FQGNSA. CDR3 coding DNA: TGTGCCAGCAGCTCCCCCGGGGGAGGGGGGGCCACTGAAGCTTTCTTT. Amino acids: CASSSPGGGGATEAFF.

The rearrangement uses TRBV3-1 and TRBJ1-1, with a tentative D call TRBD1 (5 bases). Between the trimmed V and J ends, which lost 3 bases and 7 bases, there was a span of 15 bases. CDR3 length: 14 amino acids. CDR1 and CDR2 (germline): LGHDT, YNNKEL (reference sequence). The CDR3 loop reads CASSQQPRDREAFF. The CDR3 bases are TGTGCCAGCAGCCAGCAACCCCGGGACCGTGAAGCTTTCTTT.

The V gene is TRBV29-1, the J gene TRBJ2-7; possibly TRBD2 for D (6 bases). Per the germline V gene, CDR1 is SQVTM and CDR2 is ANQGSEA. Trimming left V 0 bases short and J 1 base short, with 13 bases between. The CDR3 length is 15 residues. The CDR3 DNA reads as TGCAGCGTTGAAGATGACGGGAGAGGTTCCTACGAGCAGTACTTC. This encodes CSVEDDGRGSYEQYF.

This clonotype occurred many times. This chain links TRBV29-1 with TRBJ2-7; 8 positions agree with TRBD1. The V segment lost 1 base and the J segment 2 bases; nucleotides outside the gene matches: 4. The V gene's germline CDR1 is SQVTM and CDR2 ANQGSEA. The CDR3 consists of 14 residues. CDR3 sequence: CSVEVRQGPYEQYF. DNA of the CDR3: TGCAGCGTTGAAGTACGACAGGGGCCCTACGAGCAGTACTTC.

The rearrangement links TRBV12-3 or TRBV12-4 to TRBJ1-1; 7 bases are a match to TRBD1. Losses at the gene ends were 2 bases for V and 1 base for J; bases not matched to a gene: 4. There are 15 residues in the CDR3. DNA of the CDR3: TGTGCCAGCAGTTTAAAGGGGACAGCGAACACTGAAGCTTTCTTT. Translation: CASSLKGTANTEAFF.

This clonotype turned up a few times. This rearrangement joins TRBV12-3 or TRBV12-4 to TRBJ1-4; no definite D call. This CDR3 region has 15 residues. Between the trimmed V and J ends, which lost 2 bases and 0 bases, there was a span of 7 bases. The CDR3 DNA reads as TGTGCCAGCAGTTTACCCGTTGCAACTAATGAAAAACTGTTTTTT. It translates to CASSLPVATNEKLFF.

The table lists this clonotype with many counts. This chain joins TRBV14 and TRBJ2-6; 10 bases agree with TRBD1. The V and J ends lost 5 bases and 2 bases, in that order; junction bases with no gene match: 12. CDR3 length equals 19 residues. Looked up from germline, CDR1 is SGHDN and CDR2 is FVKESK. CDR3 sequence reads: CASSKTGTGVFAGANVLTF. CDR3 bases: TGTGCCAGCAGCAAAACCGGGACAGGGGTTTTTGCTGGGGCCAACGTCCTGACTTTC.

This clonotype was seen repeatedly, ten times or more. The genes are TRBV5-1 and TRBJ2-7; D not resolved. The germline CDR1 and CDR2 sequences are SGHRS and YFSETQ. The V end lost 2 bases, the J end lost 2 bases, and 14 bases lay between the germline ends. The CDR3 sequence is 15 residues long. CDR3 protein: CASSFLSAGPYEQYF. Written as DNA, the CDR3 is TGCGCCAGCAGCTTCCTCAGCGCTGGTCCCTACGAGCAGTACTTC.

This clonotype was found a few times. The chain joins TRBV10-3 to TRBJ2-2; D may correspond to TRBD1 or TRBD2 (6 bases each). V lost 1 base, J lost 0 bases, and 9 bases lay in between. This CDR3 contains 16 residues. CDR1 and CDR2 from the germline V gene are ENHRY and SYGVKD. CDR3 sequence: CAISEWGAANTGELFF. CDR3 coding DNA: TGTGCCATCAGTGAGTGGGGGGCTGCGAACACCGGGGAGCTGTTTTTT.

Written as DNA, the CDR3 is TGTGCCAGCAGCTTAGGCGTCGCCCCGGCCGGCTACACCTTC. Translating it yields CASSLGVAPAGYTF. The V call is TRBV7-9, the J call TRBJ1-2; D remains ambiguous. Trimming shortened V by 1 base and J by 8 bases, and 14 bases separated the two germline ends. Germline V gene sequence: CDR1 SEHNR, CDR2 FQNEAQ (reference sequence). This CDR3 region has 14 residues.

This chain joins TRBV5-1 and TRBJ1-5; 9 bases are a match to TRBD1. The CDR3 covers 14 residues. CDR1 SGHRS and CDR2 YFSETQ come from the germline V gene. With 4 bases clipped from V and 5 bases from J, the junction kept 4 bases outside the gene matches. CDR3 coding DNA: TGCGCCAGCAGCGAAGGGACAGGGCATCAGCCCCAGCATTTT. Translating it yields CASSEGTGHQPQHF.

Only a few counts were recorded for this clonotype. This chain connects TRBV12-3 or TRBV12-4 to TRBJ1-1; the D gene is possibly TRBD1 (6 bases). CDR3 length equals 16 residues. Trimming shortened V by 4 bases and J by 10 bases, and 25 bases separated the two germline ends. CDR3 nucleotide sequence: TGTGCCAGCAGTTACTTATACTGGGACACCCGAAGAGTAGCTTTCTTT. This sequence encodes CASSYLYWDTRRVAFF.

This clonotype has ten or more counts. V and J are TRBV7-2 and TRBJ1-2; D unresolved. Germline CDR1 SGHTA, CDR2 FQGNSA. Trimming pared 6 bases from V and 8 bases from J, leaving 19 bases between. The CDR3 extends over 14 amino acids. The CDR3 DNA reads TGTGCCAGCAGTCCCCCCGGGGTTTTTTACGGCTACACCTTC. Translation gives CASSPPGVFYGYTF.